The entry below describes one T cell receptor (beta chain). Every participating donor gave one draw, a heparinised blood sample averaging roughly 100 mL. The CDR3 consists of 15 residues. With 0 bases removed from V and 1 base from J, the gap between germline ends came to 9 bases. Germline CDR1 reads SEHNR; CDR2 reads FQNEAQ (reference sequence). This sample is part of a study of beta chain features in type 1 diabetes. Reverse transcription of all isolated RNA meant that expressed TCRB transcripts were sequenced. Using immunoSEQ multiplex PCR, the repertoire was profiled, and TCRdb retains in-frame clones only, with some absent. The repertoire holds 300,000 to 450,000 clones, with 15% to 20% as singletons.

The chain has TRBV7-9 and TRBJ1-1; the D is unclear. The origin of this receptor is a woman aged 18-29 years in good health. Sequencing was performed on naive CD4+ T cells from blood. CDR3: CASSLAEGANTEAFF. In DNA, the CDR3 is TGTGCCAGCAGCTTAGCTGAAGGAGCGAACACTGAAGCTTTCTTT.